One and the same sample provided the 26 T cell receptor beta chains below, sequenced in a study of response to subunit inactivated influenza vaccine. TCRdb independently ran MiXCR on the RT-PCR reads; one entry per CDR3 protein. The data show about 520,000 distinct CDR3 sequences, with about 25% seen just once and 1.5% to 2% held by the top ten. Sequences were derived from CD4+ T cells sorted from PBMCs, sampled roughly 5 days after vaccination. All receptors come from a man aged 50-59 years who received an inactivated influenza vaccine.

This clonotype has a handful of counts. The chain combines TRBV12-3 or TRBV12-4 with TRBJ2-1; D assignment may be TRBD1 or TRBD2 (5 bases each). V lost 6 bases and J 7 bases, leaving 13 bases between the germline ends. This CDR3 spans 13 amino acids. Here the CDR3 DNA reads TGTGCCAGCAGGACCAGGGAGAGGAATGAGCAGTTCTTC. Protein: CASRTRERNEQFF.

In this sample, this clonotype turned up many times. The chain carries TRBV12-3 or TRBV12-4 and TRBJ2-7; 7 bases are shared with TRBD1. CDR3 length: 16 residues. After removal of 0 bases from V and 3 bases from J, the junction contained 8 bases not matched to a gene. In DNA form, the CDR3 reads TGTGCCAGCAGTTTAGCTAACAGGGGAAGTATCTACGAGCAGTACTTC. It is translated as CASSLANRGSIYEQYF.

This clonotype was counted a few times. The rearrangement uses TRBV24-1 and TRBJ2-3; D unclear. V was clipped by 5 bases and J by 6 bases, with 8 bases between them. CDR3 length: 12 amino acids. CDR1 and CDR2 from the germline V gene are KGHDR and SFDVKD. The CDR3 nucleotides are TGTGCCACCAGTGTTGCGGCGGATACGCAGTATTTT. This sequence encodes CATSVAADTQYF.

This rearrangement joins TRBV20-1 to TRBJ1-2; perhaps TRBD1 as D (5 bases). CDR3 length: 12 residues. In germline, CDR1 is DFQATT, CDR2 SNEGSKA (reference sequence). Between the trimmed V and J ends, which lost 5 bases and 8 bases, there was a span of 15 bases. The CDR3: CSASGTSLGYTF. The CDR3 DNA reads TGCAGTGCTTCTGGGACCTCCCTCGGCTACACCTTC.

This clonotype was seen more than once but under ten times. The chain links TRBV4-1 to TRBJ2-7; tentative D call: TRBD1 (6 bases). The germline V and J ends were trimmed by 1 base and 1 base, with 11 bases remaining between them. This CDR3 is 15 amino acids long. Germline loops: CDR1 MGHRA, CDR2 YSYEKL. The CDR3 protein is CASSQAPQGSYEQYF. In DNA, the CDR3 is TGCGCCAGCAGCCAAGCCCCGCAGGGGTCCTACGAGCAGTACTTC.

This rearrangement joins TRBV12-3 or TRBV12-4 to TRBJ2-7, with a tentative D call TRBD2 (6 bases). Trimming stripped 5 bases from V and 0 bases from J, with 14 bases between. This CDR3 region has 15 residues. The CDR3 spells CASSPARRASYEQYF. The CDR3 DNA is TGTGCCAGCAGTCCTGCGCGGAGGGCCTCCTACGAGCAGTACTTC.

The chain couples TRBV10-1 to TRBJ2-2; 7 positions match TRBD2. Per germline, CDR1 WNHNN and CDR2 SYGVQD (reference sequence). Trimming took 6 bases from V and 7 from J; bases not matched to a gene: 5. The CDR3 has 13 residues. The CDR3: CASRSGEGGELFF. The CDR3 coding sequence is TGCGCCAGCAGGTCCGGGGAGGGCGGGGAGCTGTTTTTT.

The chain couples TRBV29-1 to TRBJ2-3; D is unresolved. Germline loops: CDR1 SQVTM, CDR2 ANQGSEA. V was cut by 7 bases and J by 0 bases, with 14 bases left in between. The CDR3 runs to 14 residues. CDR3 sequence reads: CSALAPESTDTQYF. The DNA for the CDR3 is TGCAGCGCTCTTGCTCCGGAGAGCACAGATACGCAGTATTTT.

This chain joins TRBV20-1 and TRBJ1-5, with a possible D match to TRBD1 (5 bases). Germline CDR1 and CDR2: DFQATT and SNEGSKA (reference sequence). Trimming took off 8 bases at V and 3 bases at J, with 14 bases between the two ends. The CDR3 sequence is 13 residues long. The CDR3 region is CSSQGGINQPQHF. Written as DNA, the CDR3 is TGCAGTTCCCAGGGCGGAATCAATCAGCCCCAGCATTTT.

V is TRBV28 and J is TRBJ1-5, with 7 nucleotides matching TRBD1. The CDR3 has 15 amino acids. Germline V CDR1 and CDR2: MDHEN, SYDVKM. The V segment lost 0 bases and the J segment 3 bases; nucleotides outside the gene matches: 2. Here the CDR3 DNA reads TGTGCCAGCAGTTTATGGACAGGGAACAATCAGCCCCAGCATTTT. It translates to CASSLWTGNNQPQHF.

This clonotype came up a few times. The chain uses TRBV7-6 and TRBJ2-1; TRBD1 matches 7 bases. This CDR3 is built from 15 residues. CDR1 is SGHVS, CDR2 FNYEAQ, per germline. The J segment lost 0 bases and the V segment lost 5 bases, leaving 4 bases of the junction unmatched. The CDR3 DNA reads TGTGCCAGCAGCAAAGGACAGGCCTCCTACAATGAGCAGTTCTTC. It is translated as CASSKGQASYNEQFF.

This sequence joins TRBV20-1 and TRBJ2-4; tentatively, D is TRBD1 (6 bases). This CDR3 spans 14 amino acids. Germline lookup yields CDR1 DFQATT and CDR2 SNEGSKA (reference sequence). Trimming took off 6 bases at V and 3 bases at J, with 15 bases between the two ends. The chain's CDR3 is CSAQLGASKNIQYF. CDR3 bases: TGCAGTGCCCAATTGGGGGCCAGCAAAAACATTCAGTACTTC.

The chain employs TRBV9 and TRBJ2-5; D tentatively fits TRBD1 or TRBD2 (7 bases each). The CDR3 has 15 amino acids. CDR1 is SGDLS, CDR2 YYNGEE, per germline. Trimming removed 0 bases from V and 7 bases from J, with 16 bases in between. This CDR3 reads CASSVESCRGGTQYF. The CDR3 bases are TGTGCCAGCAGCGTAGAGTCATGCAGGGGGGGGACCCAGTACTTC.

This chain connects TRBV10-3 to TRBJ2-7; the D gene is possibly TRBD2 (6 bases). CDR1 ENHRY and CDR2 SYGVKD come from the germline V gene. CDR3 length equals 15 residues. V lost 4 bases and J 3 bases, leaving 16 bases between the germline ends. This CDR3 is CAISGSGDVGYEQYF. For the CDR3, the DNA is TGTGCCATCAGTGGTTCGGGGGATGTAGGCTACGAGCAGTACTTC.

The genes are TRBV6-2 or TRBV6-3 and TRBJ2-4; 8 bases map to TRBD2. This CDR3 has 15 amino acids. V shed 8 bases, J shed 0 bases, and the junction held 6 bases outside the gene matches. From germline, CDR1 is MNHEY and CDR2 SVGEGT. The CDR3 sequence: CASRVAGLAKNIQYF. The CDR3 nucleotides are TGTGCCAGCCGGGTAGCGGGGCTAGCCAAAAACATTCAGTACTTC.

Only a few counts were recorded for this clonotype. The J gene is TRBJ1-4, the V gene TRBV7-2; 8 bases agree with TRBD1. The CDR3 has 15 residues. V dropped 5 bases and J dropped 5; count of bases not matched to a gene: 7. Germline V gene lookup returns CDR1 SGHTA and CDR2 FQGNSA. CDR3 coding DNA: TGTGCCAGCAGCCGAGGACAGGGAGGAAATGAAAAACTGTTTTTT. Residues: CASSRGQGGNEKLFF. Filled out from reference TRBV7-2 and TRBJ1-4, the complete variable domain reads GAGVSQSPSNKVTEKGKDVELRCDPISGHTALYWYRQSLGQGLEFLIYFQGNSAPDKSGLPSDRFSAERTGGSVSTLTIQRTQQEDSAVYLCASSRGQGGNEKLFFGSGTQLSVL.

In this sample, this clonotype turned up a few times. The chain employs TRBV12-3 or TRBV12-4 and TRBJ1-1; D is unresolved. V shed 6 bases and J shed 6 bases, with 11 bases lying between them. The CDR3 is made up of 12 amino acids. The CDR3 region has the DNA TGTGCCAGCAGCACGAGGCCAGCTGAAGCTTTCTTT. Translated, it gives CASSTRPAEAFF.

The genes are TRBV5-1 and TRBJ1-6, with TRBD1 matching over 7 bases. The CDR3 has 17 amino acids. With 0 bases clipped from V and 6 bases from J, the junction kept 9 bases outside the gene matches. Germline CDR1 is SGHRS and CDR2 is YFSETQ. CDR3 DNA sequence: TGCGCCAGCAGCTTGGATTTTGGGACAGCTTTTAATTCACCCCTCCACTTT. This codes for CASSLDFGTAFNSPLHF.

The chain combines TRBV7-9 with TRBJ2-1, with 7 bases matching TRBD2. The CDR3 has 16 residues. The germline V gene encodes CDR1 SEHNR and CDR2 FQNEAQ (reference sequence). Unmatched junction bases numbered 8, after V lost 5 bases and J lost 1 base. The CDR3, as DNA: TGTGCCAGCAGCCATAGGGAGGGGCCTTCCTACAATGAGCAGTTCTTC. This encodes CASSHREGPSYNEQFF.

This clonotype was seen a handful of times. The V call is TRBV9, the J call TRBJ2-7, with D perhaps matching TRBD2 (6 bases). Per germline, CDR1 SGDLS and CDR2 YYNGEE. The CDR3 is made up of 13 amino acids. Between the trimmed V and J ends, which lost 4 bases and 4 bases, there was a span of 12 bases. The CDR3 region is CASSLRETYEQYF. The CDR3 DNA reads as TGTGCCAGCAGCCTCCGGGAGACTTACGAGCAGTACTTC.

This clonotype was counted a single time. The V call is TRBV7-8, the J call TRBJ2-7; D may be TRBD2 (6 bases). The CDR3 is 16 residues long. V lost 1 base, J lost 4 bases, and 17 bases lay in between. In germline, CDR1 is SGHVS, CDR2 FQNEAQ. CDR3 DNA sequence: TGTGCCAGCAGCTTAGGGGGGTACGGGAGCTTGTACGAGCAGTACTTC. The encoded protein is CASSLGGYGSLYEQYF.

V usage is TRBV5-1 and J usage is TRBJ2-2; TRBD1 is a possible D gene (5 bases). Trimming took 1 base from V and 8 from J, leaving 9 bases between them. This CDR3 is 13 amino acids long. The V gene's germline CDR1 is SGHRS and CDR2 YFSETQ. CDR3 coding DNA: TGCGCCAGCAGCTTGTCGCCAGGGGGGGAGCTGTTTTTT. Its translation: CASSLSPGGELFF.

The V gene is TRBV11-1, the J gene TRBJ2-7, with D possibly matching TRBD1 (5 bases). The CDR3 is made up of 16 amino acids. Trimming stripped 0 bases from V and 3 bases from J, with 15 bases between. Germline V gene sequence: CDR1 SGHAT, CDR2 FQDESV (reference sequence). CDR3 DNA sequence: TGTGCCAGCAGCTTAGCGCGAGCAGGGTCCCACTACGAGCAGTACTTC. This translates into CASSLARAGSHYEQYF.

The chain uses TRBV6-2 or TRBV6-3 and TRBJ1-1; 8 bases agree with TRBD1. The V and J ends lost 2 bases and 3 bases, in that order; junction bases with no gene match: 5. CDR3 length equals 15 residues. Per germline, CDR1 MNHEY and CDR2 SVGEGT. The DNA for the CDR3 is TGTGCCAGCAGTTACAGAGGACAGGGCTACACTGAAGCTTTCTTT. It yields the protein CASSYRGQGYTEAFF.

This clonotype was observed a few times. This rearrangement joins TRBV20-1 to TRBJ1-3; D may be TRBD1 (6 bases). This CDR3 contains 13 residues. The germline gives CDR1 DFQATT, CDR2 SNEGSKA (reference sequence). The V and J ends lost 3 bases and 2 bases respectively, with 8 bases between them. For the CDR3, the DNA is TGCAGTGCTAGGGGGGCAACTGGAAACACCATATATTTT. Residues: CSARGATGNTIYF.

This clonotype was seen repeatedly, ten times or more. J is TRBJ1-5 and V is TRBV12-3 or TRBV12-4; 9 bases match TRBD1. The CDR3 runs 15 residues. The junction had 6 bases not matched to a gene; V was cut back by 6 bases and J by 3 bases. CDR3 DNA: TGTGCCAGCAGCCAGGGACAGGGAAACAATCAGCCCCAGCATTTT. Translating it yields CASSQGQGNNQPQHF.